Shown below are 16 T cell receptor beta chains from a single sample sequenced in a study of Ad26.COV2.S vaccination and SARS-CoV-2 variants. Noted treatment: over 15 received Ad26.COV2.S at low or high dose, single or two shots; 5 received placebo; per-sample allocation not given. Collection of samples fell on day 63 after the first vaccine or placebo injection. Assay used: immunoSEQ multiplex PCR; TCRdb lists only in-frame clones, some missing. The data hold approximately 300,000 clones, with 85% observed a single time. The sequencing here drew on peripheral blood, taken in a trial of Ad26.COV2.S vaccine versus placebo. The receptors were sampled from a person between 18 and 65 years old who received the Ad26.COV2.S COVID-19 vaccine or a placebo.

The sample holds one count of this clone. The same CDR3 also results from other DNA sequences found in this sample. The chain uses TRBV6-5 and TRBJ2-1, with 9 bases lining up with TRBD2. Germline V lookup: CDR1 MNHEY, CDR2 SVGAGI. This CDR3 is built from 15 residues. The V and J ends lost 6 bases and 4 bases, in that order; junction bases with no gene match: 7. The CDR3 reads CASSPRAGGYNEQFF. The CDR3 nucleotides are TGTGCCAGCAGCCCCCGAGCGGGGGGATACAATGAGCAGTTCTTC.

This clone has more than one count but fewer than ten. The V and J genes are TRBV7-6 and TRBJ2-3; maybe TRBD1 (5 bases). The CDR3 has 15 residues. The V gene lost 4 bases and the J gene lost 2 bases, with 13 bases spanning the gap. CDR1 SGHVS and CDR2 FNYEAQ come from the germline V gene. The CDR3 DNA sequence: TGTGCCAGCAGCTCGGCTAGGGGTCACACAGATACGCAGTATTTT. Its protein is CASSSARGHTDTQYF.

This clone appeared a single time. V gene TRBV6-1 combines with J gene TRBJ1-6, with 7 bases lining up with TRBD1. V lost 2 bases to trimming and J lost 0 bases; unmatched junction nucleotides: 10. The CDR3 contains 19 residues. CDR1 is MNHNS, CDR2 SASEGT, per germline. CDR3 nucleotide sequence: TGTGCCAGCAGTGAATTAAGTCCAGGGGGTAGCTCCTATAATTCACCCCTCCACTTT. Residues: CASSELSPGGSSYNSPLHF.

J is TRBJ2-7 and V is TRBV5-1; tentative D call: TRBD2 (5 bases). The germline V and J ends were trimmed by 0 bases and 7 bases, with 14 bases remaining between them. Germline-derived CDR1 and CDR2 are SGHRS and YFSETQ. CDR3 length: 14 residues. The CDR3 spells CASSLGGRDGEQYF. The CDR3 DNA is TGCGCCAGCAGCTTGGGCGGGCGAGATGGGGAGCAGTACTTC.

J is TRBJ2-1 and V is TRBV4-1; the match to TRBD1 covers 7 bases. V gave up 3 bases and J gave up 10 bases; unmatched junction bases: 12. CDR1 is MGHRA and CDR2 is YSYEKL in the germline V gene. The CDR3 extends over 15 amino acids. DNA for the CDR3: TGCGCCAGCAGCCAGACAGGGTCCGCCCGAAACGAGCAGTTCTTC. Protein: CASSQTGSARNEQFF.

The chain uses TRBV27 and TRBJ2-7, with 10 bases matching TRBD1. J gave up 4 bases and V 4 bases, and 1 base lay outside the gene matches. Per the germline V gene, CDR1 is MNHEY and CDR2 is SMNVEV (reference sequence). The CDR3 is made up of 13 amino acids. The DNA for the CDR3 is TGTGCCAGCAGTTGGGGACAGGGGTACGAGCAGTACTTC. It encodes CASSWGQGYEQYF.

This chain uses TRBV19 with TRBJ1-1; 10 positions match TRBD1. Germline V gene lookup returns CDR1 LNHDA and CDR2 SQIVND (reference sequence). Losses at the gene ends were 2 bases for V and 1 base for J; bases not matched to a gene: 7. The CDR3 loop spans 17 amino acids. The CDR3 region has the DNA TGTGCCAGTAGTATAAAGACAGGGGGCGTGGGGAACACTGAAGCTTTCTTT. Its translation is CASSIKTGGVGNTEAFF.

The V and J genes are TRBV5-1 and TRBJ2-2; tentative D call: TRBD2 (5 bases). Germline V gives CDR1 SGHRS, CDR2 YFSETQ. Trimming removed 0 bases from V and 6 bases from J, with 12 bases in between. This CDR3 is 15 amino acids long. As DNA, the CDR3 is TGCGCCAGCAGCTTGGGAGACCGGGGTTCCGGGGAGCTGTTTTTT. Its protein is CASSLGDRGSGELFF.

There are a few counts of this clone. CDR3 coding DNA: TGTGCCAGCACCAGCAACTCCCCTCCTGGCTACACCTTC. Translation gives CASTSNSPPGYTF. The chain has TRBV28 and TRBJ1-2; D call uncertain. The V gene lost 7 bases and the J gene lost 7 bases, with 16 bases spanning the gap. The germline gives CDR1 MDHEN, CDR2 SYDVKM. CDR3 length: 13 amino acids.

The genes are TRBV7-9 and TRBJ2-3; either TRBD1 or TRBD2 may supply D (5 bases each). The length of the CDR3 is 16 residues. Trimming left V 3 bases short and J 4 bases short, with 17 bases between. Germline V gene data show CDR1 as SEHNR and CDR2 as FQNEAQ (reference sequence). For the CDR3, the DNA is TGTGCCAGCAGCTTTGGGGCTAGGCGGGTGTCAGATACGCAGTATTTT. Translating it yields CASSFGARRVSDTQYF.

This clone was found a few times. The gene calls are TRBV6-5 and TRBJ1-3; 8 bases line up with TRBD1. J gave up 4 bases and V 5 bases, and 4 bases lay outside the gene matches. Germline V gene data show CDR1 as MNHEY and CDR2 as SVGAGI. The CDR3 length is 14 residues. CDR3 DNA: TGTGCCAGCAGTCGGACAGGGAGCGGAAACACCATATATTTT. Its protein is CASSRTGSGNTIYF.

The rearrangement uses TRBV11-3 and TRBJ1-1; 9 positions agree with TRBD1. Germline V gene sequence: CDR1 SGHNT, CDR2 YENEEA. V lost 4 bases to trimming and J lost 11 bases; unmatched junction nucleotides: 5. This CDR3 spans 12 amino acids. The CDR3 DNA reads as TGTGCCAGCAGCTCCGGGACAGGGCACGCTTTCTTT. Translating it yields CASSSGTGHAFF.

V gene TRBV5-4 combines with J gene TRBJ2-7, with TRBD2 identical over 9 bases. V dropped 4 bases and J dropped 2; count of bases not matched to a gene: 7. Germline V gives CDR1 SGHNT, CDR2 YYREEE (reference sequence). The CDR3 loop spans 15 amino acids. Here the CDR3 DNA reads TGTGCCAGCAGCAATCGTGCGGGGGGGGCCTACGAGCAGTACTTC. This gives the protein CASSNRAGGAYEQYF.

V gene TRBV5-1 combines with J gene TRBJ2-7; D is perhaps TRBD2 (5 bases). Trimming pared 3 bases from V and 0 bases from J, leaving 10 bases between. Germline V CDR1 and CDR2: SGHRS, YFSETQ. The CDR3 is 14 residues long. The CDR3 is CASSSGYHSYEQYF. CDR3 nucleotide sequence: TGCGCCAGCAGCTCGGGATATCACTCCTACGAGCAGTACTTC. The full variable domain, in which reference TRBV5-1 and TRBJ2-7 provide the parts outside the CDR3, is KAGVTQTPRYLIKTRGQQVTLSCSPISGHRSVSWYQQTPGQGLQFLFEYFSETQRNKGNFPGRFSGRQFSNSRSEMNVSTLELGDSALYLCASSSGYHSYEQYFGPGTRLTVT.

CDR3 in amino acids: CASSPGGSYGYTF. The CDR3 nucleotides read TGTGCCAGCAGCCCCGGGGGTAGCTATGGCTACACCTTC. J is TRBJ1-2 and V is TRBV9; TRBD1 is a possible D gene (5 bases). Germline lookup yields CDR1 SGDLS and CDR2 YYNGEE. This CDR3 has 13 amino acids. Deletions cut 4 bases from V and 4 bases from J, with 11 bases between.

This chain uses TRBV5-4 with TRBJ1-6; D is unclear. Trimming took off 6 bases at V and 6 bases at J, with 16 bases between the two ends. CDR3 size: 15 residues. Germline V lookup: CDR1 SGHNT, CDR2 YYREEE (reference sequence). Written as DNA, the CDR3 is TGTGCCAGCACCCTGGGCGGGGAGGGTAATTCACCCCTCCACTTT. Its translation: CASTLGGEGNSPLHF.